The sequence of this TCR beta chain was determined in a study of cytomegalovirus exposure and HLA in healthy donors. For the study at large: About 80 million unique TCRs from HLA-typed donors were held in an early data release. Study-wide points: Specificity of a few CMV-associated chains for CMV antigens was verified in vitro. Reportedly, diagnosis of cytomegalovirus status by the classifier showed high specificity and sensitivity.

The germline CDR1 and CDR2 sequences are MNHNS and SASEGT. With 11 bases removed from V and 0 bases from J, the gap between germline ends came to 11 bases. This CDR3 is 14 amino acids long. The study ran its PCR with 60 Vbeta and 13 Jbeta primers. Produced via immunoSEQ multiplex PCR; TCRdb's table is partial and in-frame only. The table shows 150,000 to 200,000 clones, with around 81% occurring only once. As to this clone: What it binds is not known.

The sequence came from a woman in her late teens or twenties in good health and CMV-seropositive. Input material: PBMCs. The chain employs TRBV6-1 and TRBJ1-6; possible D gene TRBD1, 5 bases. The CDR3 loop reads CAGAASSYNSPLHF. Written as DNA, the CDR3 is TGTGCCGGGGCAGCAAGCTCCTATAATTCACCCCTCCACTTT.